This T cell receptor (beta chain) was found in a study of identifying expanded T cells in peripheral blood. Study conclusions and caveats: Across healthy donors, higher total template counts meant significantly greater approximately 2-week count variance.

The table lists this clone with a count of one. Antigen specificity is unknown. During the collection period, no donor immune events like infections were recorded. The data were produced by immunoSEQ multiplex PCR, yet TCRdb's version contains in-frame clones alone and is incomplete. The repertoire includes 75,000 to 100,000 clones, approximately 91% of them detected once, and roughly 3.1% sits in the top ten. V was pared by 5 bases and J by 6 bases, with 11 bases of the junction left unmatched. This CDR3 contains 15 residues. Germline-derived CDR1 and CDR2 are SNHLY and FYNNEI. The chain carries TRBV2 and TRBJ1-2; TRBD1 matches 8 bases. The TCR sequence derives from a person between 18 and 75 years old in good health. Sequenced material: blood. CDR3 protein: CASSPYSQGADGYTF. The CDR3 region has the DNA TGTGCCAGCAGTCCTTACTCTCAGGGGGCTGATGGCTACACCTTC.